The TCR beta chain under discussion was sequenced for a study of somatic mutations in cytotoxic T cells in rheumatoid arthritis. Here immunoSEQ multiplex PCR was the method, and the copy in TCRdb shows in-frame clones only, minus some. The table records approximately 8,700 clones, over 70% of them present only once. The study, taken as a whole, reports: Any difference in CD8+ T-cell clonality between patients who had rheumatoid arthritis and healthy controls who were age-matched was not statistically significant.

Losses at the gene ends were 5 bases for V and 6 bases for J; bases not matched to a gene: 7. The CDR3 totals 14 residues. Germline values: CDR1 SEHNR, CDR2 FQNEAQ (reference sequence). A remark on this clone: The antigen remains unidentified.

This receptor was taken from a woman in her forties or fifties in good health. The specimen sequenced was CD8+ T cells sorted from blood. This chain links TRBV7-9 with TRBJ1-1; 9 positions agree with TRBD1. The DNA of the CDR3 is TGTGCCAGCAGCCCCTCACAGGGGGCCCCTGAAGCTTTCTTT. Translation: CASSPSQGAPEAFF. Supplemented by reference TRBV7-9 and TRBJ1-1, the full variable domain reads DTGVSQNPRHKITKRGQNVTFRCDPISEHNRLYWYRQTLGQGPEFLTYFQNEAQLEKSRLLSDRFSAERPKGSFSTLEIQRTEQGDSAMYLCASSPSQGAPEAFFGQGTRLTVV.